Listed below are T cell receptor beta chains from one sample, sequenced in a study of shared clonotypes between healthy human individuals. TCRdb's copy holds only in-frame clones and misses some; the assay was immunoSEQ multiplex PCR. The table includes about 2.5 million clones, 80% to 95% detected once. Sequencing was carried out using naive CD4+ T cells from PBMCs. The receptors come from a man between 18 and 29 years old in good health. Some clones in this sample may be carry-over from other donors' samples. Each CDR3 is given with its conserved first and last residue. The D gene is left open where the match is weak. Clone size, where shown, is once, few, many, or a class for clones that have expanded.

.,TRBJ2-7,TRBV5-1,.,CASSLAGGEQYF,TGCGCCAGCAGCTTGGCCGGGGGCGAGCAGTACTTC
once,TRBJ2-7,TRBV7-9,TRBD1,CASSSLPGQVMEQYF,TGTGCCAGCAGCTCCCTCCCCGGACAGGTCATGGAGCAGTACTTC
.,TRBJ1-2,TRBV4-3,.,CASSQGYQGNYGYTF,TGCGCCAGCAGCCAAGGCTACCAGGGTAACTATGGCTACACCTTC
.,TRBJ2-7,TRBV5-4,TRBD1,CASSPTGGGEQYF,TGTGCCAGCAGCCCAACAGGGGGCGGCGAGCAGTACTTC
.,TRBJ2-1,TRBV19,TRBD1,CASSTPFGGQGIKEQFF,TGTGCCAGTAGTACCCCCTTCGGGGGACAGGGAATAAAGGAGCAGTTCTTC
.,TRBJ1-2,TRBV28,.,CASLTSTNYGYTF,TGTGCCAGCTTAACCAGCACAAACTATGGCTACACCTTC
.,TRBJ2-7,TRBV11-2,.,CASSRGWSNEQYF,TGTGCCAGCAGCAGGGGCTGGAGTAACGAGCAGTACTTC
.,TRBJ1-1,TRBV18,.,CASSTKGLIPGTKGTSEAFF,TGTGCCAGCTCAACAAAAGGTCTTATCCCCGGGACTAAGGGTACCTCTGAAGCTTTCTTT
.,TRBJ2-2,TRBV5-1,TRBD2,CASSTGTSGTGELFF,TGCGCCAGCAGCACCGGGACTAGCGGGACCGGGGAGCTGTTTTTT
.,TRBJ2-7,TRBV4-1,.,CASSHQTGVMYF,TGCGCCAGCAGCCACCAGACAGGCGTCATGTACTTC
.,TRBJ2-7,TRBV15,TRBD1,CATSRPLGQENYEQYF,TGTGCCACCAGCAGACCTCTGGGACAGGAAAACTACGAGCAGTACTTC
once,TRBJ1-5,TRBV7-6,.,CASSPSRGDQPQHF,TGTGCCAGCAGCCCAAGCAGGGGCGATCAGCCCCAGCATTTT
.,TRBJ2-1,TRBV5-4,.,CASSFERVGQFF,TGTGCCAGCAGCTTTGAGAGGGTAGGTCAGTTCTTC
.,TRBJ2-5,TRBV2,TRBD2,CASSETASGTQETQYF,TGTGCCAGCAGTGAAACGGCTAGCGGGACCCAAGAGACCCAGTACTTC
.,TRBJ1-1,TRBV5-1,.,CASSTDGTNTEAFF,TGCGCCAGCAGCACGGACGGAACGAACACTGAAGCTTTCTTT
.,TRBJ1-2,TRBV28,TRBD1,CASSVPGQGGGYTF,TGTGCCAGCAGTGTACCGGGACAGGGAGGTGGCTACACCTTC
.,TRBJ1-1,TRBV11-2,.,CASSLERRGAGPAFF,TGTGCCAGCAGCTTAGAACGTCGGGGGGCCGGTCCAGCTTTCTTT
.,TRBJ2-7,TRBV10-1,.,CASSPDRRTYEQYF,TGCGCCAGCAGCCCGGACAGACGTACCTACGAGCAGTACTTC
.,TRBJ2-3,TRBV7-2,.,CASSLASWSTDTQYF,TGTGCCAGCAGCTTAGCCAGTTGGAGCACAGATACGCAGTATTTT
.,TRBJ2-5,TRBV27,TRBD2,CASSLVRGGDRETQYF,TGTGCCAGCAGTTTAGTTCGGGGAGGGGATAGGGAGACCCAGTACTTC
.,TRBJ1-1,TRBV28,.,CASTLGQYNEAFF,TGTGCCAGCACACTTGGACAGTACAATGAAGCTTTCTTT
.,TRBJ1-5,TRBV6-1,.,CASSEYGGAGMGFQPQHF,TGTGCCAGCAGTGAATACGGAGGAGCGGGGATGGGATTTCAGCCCCAGCATTTT
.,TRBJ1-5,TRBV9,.,CASSAFGRSNQPQHF,TGTGCCAGCAGCGCCTTTGGGAGGAGCAATCAGCCCCAGCATTTT
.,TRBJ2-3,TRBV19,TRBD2,CASSIPRGGDGTDTQYF,TGTGCCAGTAGTATACCCCGGGGAGGGGACGGCACAGATACGCAGTATTTT
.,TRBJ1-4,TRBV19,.,CASSPGLYNEKLFF,TGTGCCAGTAGTCCAGGACTTTATAATGAAAAACTGTTTTTT
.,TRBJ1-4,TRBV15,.,CATSRERAATNEKLFF,TGTGCCACCAGCAGAGAGAGGGCTGCAACTAATGAAAAACTGTTTTTT
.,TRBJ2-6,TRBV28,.,CASSGASIKGGANVLTF,TGTGCCAGCAGCGGGGCTTCCATAAAAGGGGGGGCCAACGTCCTGACTTTC
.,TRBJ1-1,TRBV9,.,CASSVEARDTTEAFF,TGTGCCAGCAGCGTAGAAGCCAGGGATACCACTGAAGCTTTCTTT
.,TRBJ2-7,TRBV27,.,CASSLHFGYEQYF,TGTGCCAGCAGTTTACATTTCGGGTACGAGCAGTACTTC
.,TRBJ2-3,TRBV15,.,CATSRETSTSTDTQYF,TGTGCCACCAGCAGAGAAACTTCTACTAGCACAGATACGCAGTATTTT
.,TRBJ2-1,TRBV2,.,CASSLTYSGSSSYNEQFF,TGTGCCAGCAGTCTTACCTACAGCGGGTCGAGCTCCTACAATGAGCAGTTCTTC
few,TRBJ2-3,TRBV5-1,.,CASSLGGLTDTQYF,TGCGCCAGCAGCTTGGGGGGGCTAACAGATACGCAGTATTTT
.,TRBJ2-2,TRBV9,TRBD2,CASSIREGQVGELFF,TGTGCCAGCAGCATACGGGAGGGACAAGTCGGGGAGCTGTTTTTT
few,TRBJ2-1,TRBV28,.,CASSLFNEQFF,TGTGCCAGCAGTTTATTTAATGAGCAGTTCTTC
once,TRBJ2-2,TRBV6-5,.,CASSYSRQVNTGELFF,TGTGCCAGCAGTTACTCGAGACAGGTGAACACCGGGGAGCTGTTTTTT
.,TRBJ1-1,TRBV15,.,CATTRDEYPMNTEAFF,TGTGCCACCACCAGGGACGAGTATCCCATGAACACTGAAGCTTTCTTT
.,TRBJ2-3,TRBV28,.,CASSFLGATDTQYF,TGTGCCAGCAGTTTCTTGGGGGCCACAGATACGCAGTATTTT
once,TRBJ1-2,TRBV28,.,CASRPLSGSGYTF,TGTGCCAGCAGACCTTTGTCAGGGTCGGGCTACACCTTC
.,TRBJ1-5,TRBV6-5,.,CASSTYTDQPQHF,TGTGCCAGCAGTACCTACACGGATCAGCCCCAGCATTTT
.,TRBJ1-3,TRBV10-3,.,CAISGAAGNTIYF,TGTGCCATCAGTGGGGCCGCTGGAAACACCATATATTTT
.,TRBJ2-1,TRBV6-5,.,CASSYSPANEQFF,TGTGCCAGCAGTTACTCTCCGGCCAATGAGCAGTTCTTC
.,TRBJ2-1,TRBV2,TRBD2,CASSPGGSSYNEQFF,TGTGCCAGCAGCCCAGGCGGGAGCTCCTACAATGAGCAGTTCTTC
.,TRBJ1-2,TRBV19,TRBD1,CASSTPGQLNYGYTF,TGTGCCAGTAGTACACCGGGACAGCTTAACTATGGCTACACCTTC
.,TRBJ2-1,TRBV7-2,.,CASSLNRQGVYNEQFF,TGTGCCAGCAGCTTAAATCGGCAGGGTGTTTACAATGAGCAGTTCTTC
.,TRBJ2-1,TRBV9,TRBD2,CASSVSLAGFNEQFF,TGTGCCAGCAGCGTGTCACTAGCGGGGTTCAATGAGCAGTTCTTC